This entry features one T cell receptor beta chain sequence. Assay: immunoSEQ multiplex PCR; the TCRdb copy retains only in-frame clones and omits some. The sample includes about 76,000 clones, around 90% of them seen just once. Trimming cost V 1 base and J 2 bases; bases outside gene matches: 5. The CDR3 covers 16 residues. The V gene's germline CDR1 is LGHNA and CDR2 YNFKEQ. This entry belongs to a study of blood T cell repertoires in COVID-19. The sequence came from a man aged 45-65 years with active COVID-19. The chain uses TRBV4-2 and TRBJ2-7, with 10 bases lining up with TRBD2. The sample consisted of peripheral blood. The CDR3 reads CASSQAAGTSAYEQYF. Here the CDR3 DNA reads TGTGCCAGCAGCCAAGCCGCCGGGACTAGCGCCTACGAGCAGTACTTC.